This paragraph reports one TCR beta chain. Its target is not known. The germline V gene has CDR1 SGHRS and CDR2 YFSETQ. This CDR3 has 17 amino acids. With V trimmed by 0 bases and J by 2 bases, 7 bases remained unmatched. This entry comes from a study of cytomegalovirus exposure and HLA in healthy donors. General study results and limits: In an earlier analysis, productive rearrangement rates for most beta V segments clustered near 87% or 30%. Many donors shared some public TCRs, even though most TCR sequences were rare. Fewer N-insertions (relative to the approximately 700-donor mean) were reportedly seen in an Asian-associated ancestry cluster in a later analysis.

Although they were nominally healthy when sampled, donors likely had unrecorded immune exposures. The PCR used 60 Vbeta and 13 Jbeta primers. Assay: immunoSEQ multiplex PCR; the TCRdb copy retains only in-frame clones and omits some. This sample has approximately 110,000 clones, with 65% to 80% found just once. The V gene is TRBV5-1, the J gene TRBJ1-3, with TRBD1 matching 8 bases. The sample taken for sequencing was PBMCs. This receptor was obtained from a woman aged 60-70 years in good health and CMV-seropositive. The CDR3 loop reads CASSLESLTGAGNTIYF. In nucleotides, the CDR3 is TGCGCCAGCAGCTTGGAGTCCCTGACAGGGGCTGGAAACACCATATATTTT.